One and the same sample provided the 14 T cell receptor beta chains below, sequenced in a study of blood T cell repertoires in COVID-19. The repertoire was sequenced with immunoSEQ multiplex PCR; TCRdb's copy has only in-frame clones and lacks some. Of more than 250,000 clones in the sample, around 87% were seen once. Sequenced: PBMCs or T cells enriched from blood (not recorded which). These receptors all come from a woman aged 25-40 years who had recovered from COVID-19.

The J gene is TRBJ1-4, the V gene TRBV4-2, with D possibly being TRBD1 (6 bases). CDR3 length equals 15 residues. Trimming left V 4 bases short and J 3 bases short, with 12 bases between. Germline CDR1 and CDR2: LGHNA and YNFKEQ. The CDR3: CASSPLSGANEKLFF. The DNA for the CDR3 is TGTGCCAGCAGCCCCCTGTCAGGGGCTAATGAAAAACTGTTTTTT.

This clone was seen just once. The J gene is TRBJ1-1, the V gene TRBV30; D remains unclear. The germline V gene encodes CDR1 GTSNPN and CDR2 SVGIG (reference sequence). V lost 0 bases and J 9 bases, leaving 14 bases between the germline ends. The CDR3 is 13 residues long. The CDR3 spells CAWSVQQSTKAFF. The DNA of the CDR3 is TGTGCCTGGAGTGTACAACAGTCTACGAAAGCTTTCTTT.

CDR3 loop: CASSQGLGQYF. For the CDR3, the DNA is TGTGCCAGCAGCCAGGGACTTGGGCAGTACTTC. The chain recombines TRBV11-2 with TRBJ2-7; maybe TRBD2 (6 bases). Germline V gene lookup returns CDR1 SGHAT and CDR2 FQNNGV. V dropped 5 bases and J dropped 9 bases, with 11 bases sitting between them. The CDR3 totals 11 residues.

The chain has TRBV10-3 and TRBJ2-7; TRBD2 might be the D (5 bases). Germline CDR1 ENHRY, CDR2 SYGVKD. The CDR3 covers 12 residues. Trimming removed 11 bases from V and 3 bases from J, with 14 bases in between. In DNA form, the CDR3 reads TGTGCCTCCTCGGAGGTTCTCTACGAGCAGTACTTC. Translated, it gives CASSEVLYEQYF.

The J gene is TRBJ1-2, the V gene TRBV5-1; 7 positions match TRBD1. With V trimmed by 5 bases and J by 6 bases, 4 bases remained unmatched. From germline, CDR1 is SGHRS and CDR2 YFSETQ. The CDR3 spans 12 residues. CDR3 in amino acids: CASRSGGDGYTF. In nucleotides, the CDR3 is TGCGCCAGCAGGTCAGGGGGAGATGGCTACACCTTC. The full variable domain, its missing parts supplied by reference TRBV5-1 and TRBJ1-2, is KAGVTQTPRYLIKTRGQQVTLSCSPISGHRSVSWYQQTPGQGLQFLFEYFSETQRNKGNFPGRFSGRQFSNSRSEMNVSTLELGDSALYLCASRSGGDGYTFGSGTRLTVV.

The chain links TRBV25-1 to TRBJ1-4; a weak D match, TRBD1 (5 bases). V lost 4 bases, J lost 7 bases, and 16 bases lay in between. The germline CDR1 and CDR2 sequences are MGHDK and SYGVNS. The CDR3 is 15 residues long. The chain's CDR3 is CASSGLPMGGEKLFF. CDR3 nucleotides: TGTGCCAGCAGTGGACTGCCGATGGGGGGTGAAAAACTGTTTTTT. The variable domain in full, completed from reference TRBV25-1 and TRBJ1-4, reads EADIYQTPRYLVIGTGKKITLECSQTMGHDKMYWYQQDPGMELHLIHYSYGVNSTEKGDLSSESTVSRIRTEHFPLTLESARPSHTSQYLCASSGLPMGGEKLFFGSGTQLSVL.

This clone was observed once. The chain is built from TRBV4-1 and TRBJ1-2, with 9 bases lining up with TRBD1. CDR3 length: 14 amino acids. The junction had 6 bases not matched to a gene; V was cut back by 2 bases and J by 8 bases. The germline V gene encodes CDR1 MGHRA and CDR2 YSYEKL. DNA for the CDR3: TGCGCCAGCAGCCAACCGGGACAGGGAGGCGGCTACACCTTC. Amino acids: CASSQPGQGGGYTF.

The chain has TRBV30 and TRBJ1-2; D unresolved. The CDR3 is 14 amino acids. Between the trimmed V and J ends, which lost 1 base and 3 bases, there was a span of 12 bases. Germline V lookup: CDR1 GTSNPN, CDR2 SVGIG (reference sequence). This CDR3 reads CAWSASTAYYGYTF. DNA for the CDR3: TGTGCCTGGAGTGCCAGTACCGCATACTATGGCTACACCTTC.

The J gene is TRBJ1-2, the V gene TRBV21-1; TRBD1, the D gene given by the table, was not confirmed from the DNA. TRBV21-1 is flagged as a pseudogene. The length of the CDR3 is 16 residues. CDR3 DNA sequence: TGTGCCAGCAGCAAAGGTACAGGGGGCTACAACTATGGCTACACCTTC. This encodes CASSKGTGGYNYGYTF.

This chain connects TRBV4-3 to TRBJ1-4, with D uncertain. The CDR3 is made up of 15 amino acids. Germline loops: CDR1 LGHNA, CDR2 YSLEER. Trimming shortened V by 4 bases and J by 7 bases, and 16 bases separated the two germline ends. The CDR3 loop is CASSREPVATEKLFF. CDR3 DNA: TGCGCCAGCAGCCGAGAGCCGGTTGCTACTGAAAAACTGTTTTTT.

V is TRBV5-1 and J is TRBJ1-3; no firm D call. The CDR3 consists of 16 residues. The ends were cut back, 2 bases at V and 2 bases at J, with 14 bases in the middle. Germline-derived CDR1 and CDR2 are SGHRS and YFSETQ. DNA for the CDR3: TGCGCCAGCAGCTTCTCGGGTCCCGAGGCTGGAAACACCATATATTTT. Residues: CASSFSGPEAGNTIYF.

The chain is built from TRBV27 and TRBJ1-4; D is possibly TRBD1 (5 bases). This CDR3 region has 16 residues. Trimming removed 6 bases from V and 3 bases from J, with 17 bases in between. The germline V gene has CDR1 MNHEY and CDR2 SMNVEV (reference sequence). The CDR3 region is CASRSVRGGANEKLFF. CDR3 bases: TGTGCCAGCAGATCCGTCCGGGGGGGAGCTAATGAAAAACTGTTTTTT.

The rearrangement uses TRBV3-1 (or the pseudogene TRBV3-2) and TRBJ1-1; 7 positions match TRBD1. Trimming took 4 bases from V and 3 from J; bases not matched to a gene: 8. This CDR3 comprises 15 residues. Per germline, CDR1 LGHDT and CDR2 YNNKEL (reference sequence). The DNA of the CDR3 is TGTGCCAGCAGCCTGGGGGGCAGGGGGGACACTGAAGCTTTCTTT. Translation: CASSLGGRGDTEAFF.

The V call is TRBV28, the J call TRBJ2-1; D is possibly TRBD2 (7 bases). This CDR3 has 14 amino acids. CDR1 MDHEN and CDR2 SYDVKM come from the germline V gene. V dropped 7 bases and J dropped 4 bases, with 14 bases sitting between them. Written as DNA, the CDR3 is TGTGCCAGCATGGGAGGGGGGGCGTACAATGAGCAGTTCTTC. Its protein product is CASMGGGAYNEQFF.